This T cell receptor beta chain comes out of a study of cytomegalovirus exposure and HLA in healthy donors (dated by TCRdb to 2015 to 2018). Describing the broader study: An earlier analysis of roughly 500 of the donors reported approximately 290 Gb of sequence data and 117 million unique TCR beta sequences from about 179 million T cells. An early release that covered roughly 600 HLA-typed donors contained approximately 290 gigabases of sequencing data and roughly 84 million unique TCR sequences. The genetic ancestry cluster associated with self-reported Caucasian donors included about four fifths of the roughly 400 genotyped donors. The study was designed to test whether signatures of past pathogen exposure could be identified by cataloging public T cell receptors. The T cell repertoires of some 700 subjects were profiled by immunosequencing and related to cytomegalovirus serostatus. In addition to the first cohort of 666 subjects, a separate validation cohort of about 120 different subjects was used. The study combined high-throughput TCR immunosequencing, statistical association of individual TCRs with disease status, and machine learning to predict cytomegalovirus infection status. To study patterns of TCR occurrence, a later analysis re-analyzed previously published TCR beta repertoires from 666 donors and added high-resolution HLA genotyping. In the later analysis, no new phenotypic data were used to find candidate immune exposures; instead, reliance was placed on TCR beta sequences and their occurrence across donors. To decide whether each TCR beta V gene segment behaved as functional or pseudogenic, an earlier analysis of some 570 of the donors relied on high-throughput TCR beta sequencing. Donor age, sex, ethnicity and CMV serostatus were collected together with the repertoire data. A later genetic analysis took genome-wide SNP genotypes for 398 of the 666 donors and used that subset as a discovery cohort. All discovery cohort repertoires had been generated using a single sequencing platform. HLA typing covered class I and class II loci at four-digit resolution. The number of donors typed differed by locus, with roughly 620-640 for A, B, C, DRB1 and DQB1, more than 500 for DQA1, approximately 570 for DPA1, and approximately 470 for DPB1. Because of strong linkage in the cohort, roughly 5 DR-DQ haplotypes were treated as single units for association and clustering. On average, about 200,000 unique TCR beta nucleotide sequences were sequenced per donor among about 400 genotyped donors of the cohort, with about 17% of those sequences being non-productive.

Notes on this clone: The specificity of this receptor is unknown. Qualities for individual bases were not recorded, and no much larger clone is one base off.

Beyond this particular receptor, the publication reports: According to the authors, the approach could potentially be generalized to other disease states and immunological phenotypes. In vitro tests confirmed that a few of the cytomegalovirus-associated TCR beta chains recognize cytomegalovirus antigens. Several of the top co-occurrence clusters appeared to be linked to parvovirus B19, influenza, CMV and Epstein-Barr virus, according to a later analysis. Some IMGT-functional V segments, including TRBV6-2 and TRBV6-3, could not be distinguished by the 87-base-pair reads and were therefore excluded. Because counts were too low, roughly 18 rarely observed V segments, including chromosome 9 orphons, were left out of the earlier analysis of a few hundred of the donors. Strong co-occurrence of HLA alleles, especially DR and DQ, made assigning TCR associations to individual alleles difficult. Presence/absence analyses assumed roughly uniform sequencing depth across donors, an assumption that may not hold. A group of highly shared sequence variants was considered likely to be a technical artifact of the sequencing pipeline. In a later analysis, 15,000 to 20,000 TCR beta sequences were associated with specific HLA alleles at a false discovery rate of 0.05. A further reported finding was that TCR beta sequences accurately predicted the HLA-A and HLA-B alleles for most subjects in the first cohort. The study gave a list of under 200 TCR beta chains associated with cytomegalovirus. HLA typing was unavailable for some donors at each locus, so association tests used only the typed subset. A later analysis found that most CMV-associated TCR beta chains appeared HLA-restricted, with HLA associations seemingly driven largely by CMV exposure. A later genetic analysis reported fewer N-insertions in productive TCRs among donors in an Asian-associated ancestry cluster than the 666-donor mean. Most TCR sequences were seen in very few donors, while some public TCRs were found in many individuals. In a later genetic analysis, a missense DCLRE1C variant was associated with V-gene and J-gene trimming of TCR beta chains, and the association was replicated in an independent cohort. Linkage disequilibrium might explain the correlated functional status among segregating V segments, but an unknown experimental factor could not be ruled out. In a later analysis, HLA-associated TCR beta chains were found to be more clonally expanded and to have lower generation probabilities than equally common non-associated chains. Immune exposure information for the cohort was limited to CMV serostatus. The classifier was reported to diagnose cytomegalovirus status with high specificity and sensitivity in both the original cohort and the validation cohort. According to a later analysis, TCR association rates differed among HLA loci, with DRB1 alleles showing the most associated TCRs and HLA-C alleles showing the fewest. Only TCR beta chains were sequenced in this cohort, and the absence of alpha or paired-chain data limited detectable features. An earlier analysis of approximately 590 of the donors showed that most TCR beta V segments appeared in productive rearrangements either about 87% or about 30% of the time, which broadly matched IMGT annotations.

Library preparation was by the immunoSEQ multiplex PCR assay. A mixture of 60 forward primers for TCR Vbeta segments and 13 reverse primers for TCR Jbeta segments was used in the multiplex PCR. A multiplex PCR assay on genomic DNA amplified the CDR3 region of rearranged TCR beta genes. On the Illumina HiSeq System, the amplified TCR beta libraries were sequenced as 87-base-pair reads. The source study handled its data this way. Across the roughly 640 repertoires, a later analysis counted tens of millions of unique TCR beta chains, 8.5 million to 12 million of which were shared by at least two donors. Raw reads were error-corrected and collapsed into unique sequences by a nearest-neighbor algorithm in which closely related sequences were merged to remove PCR and sequencing errors. V, D and J gene segments were assigned by aligning CDR3 sequences to IMGT reference sequences. For a sequence to be retained, at least a six-nucleotide match to both a V gene segment and a J gene segment was required. Rearrangements were called productive when the CDR3 lacked stop codons and stayed in frame with V and J; all others were non-productive. Following IMGT convention, CDR3 was defined as the stretch from the second conserved V-encoded cysteine up to the conserved J-encoded phenylalanine. The earlier analysis of roughly 590 of the donors excluded sequences that lacked an unambiguous match to a single V gene segment. An earlier analysis of 550 to 650 of the donors classified V segments as functional when productive rearrangements were above 56.7% and as segregating when the standard deviation between donors was above 5%. A statistical classification framework was built to diagnose cytomegalovirus status from the catalog of TCR beta chain sequences. In a later analysis, TCR nucleotide sequences were compared against IMGT/GENE-DB human TR gene sequences so that V and J genes could be assigned. Using the TCRdist pipeline, a later analysis assigned CDR3 sequences along with most-parsimonious VDJ recombination scenarios. In a later analysis, each TCR beta chain was defined by its CDR3 amino acid sequence together with its V-gene family, and reads lacking a unique V-gene family were excluded. In a later analysis, approximately 590 highly shared, low-generation-probability nucleotide sequences were removed to address suspected cross-contamination and a sequencing artifact. In a later analysis, a clonal expansion index was calculated for each public chain from normalized within-repertoire ranks of inferred template counts. A later analysis computed generation probabilities with a VDJ recombination model fitted to out-of-frame rearrangements, and checked the results against IGoR. Hypergeometric tests were used in a later analysis to score TCR-TCR, TCR-HLA and TCR-CMV co-occurrence, with a repertoire-size bias correction applied to the TCR pairs. In a later analysis, false discovery rates were estimated by permuting HLA or CMV assignments 20 times. In a later analysis, co-occurring TCRs were grouped using DBSCAN, with TCRdist sequence similarity added in when clustering inside HLA-allele-positive subsets. Co-occurrence clustering excluded repertoires with fewer than 30,000 or more than 120,000 public chains, plus five with anomalous nucleotide sharing. Entries here come from immuneACCESS through TCRdb and include only in-frame sequences with V and J called. Some clones fail to appear in such tables; in the studies checked, an unresolved V gene covers under half of the shortfall, and the cause of the remainder is unknown. From that table come the V and J calls and clone size; the DNA was used to work out D and trimming. The sample table shows under 150,000 clones, and roughly four fifths are seen once. In total, the top ten clones hold less than 1.5% of the sample.

After removal of 6 bases from V and 5 bases from J, the junction retains 13 bases not matched to a gene. Its CDR3 holds 17 amino acids, cysteine through phenylalanine. The CDR3 DNA has 51 bases and is translated from base 1. The germline V gene provides CDR1 SNHLY and CDR2 FYNNEI. The cohort consisted of more than 650 healthy bone marrow donors. At the time of sampling, all cohort members were nominally healthy, though unrecorded immune exposures were likely present. The donor tested CMV seronegative, placing the donor among the 300 to 400 seronegative members of the cohort. Each donor provided a peripheral blood sample, and peripheral blood mononuclear cells were used for TCR beta sequencing. The Qiagen DNeasy Blood Extraction Kit was used to extract genomic DNA from the blood cell samples.

The sample comprised PBMCs. The sequence derives from a girl aged 2 to 9 in good health and CMV-seronegative. The chain is made from TRBV2 and TRBJ2-7, with 13 central nucleotides matching TRBD2. This receptor carries the CDR3 CASREHIGLAGADEQYF. Here is the DNA: TGTGCCAGCAGAGAACACATAGGACTAGCGGGAGCCGACGAGCAGTACTTC.